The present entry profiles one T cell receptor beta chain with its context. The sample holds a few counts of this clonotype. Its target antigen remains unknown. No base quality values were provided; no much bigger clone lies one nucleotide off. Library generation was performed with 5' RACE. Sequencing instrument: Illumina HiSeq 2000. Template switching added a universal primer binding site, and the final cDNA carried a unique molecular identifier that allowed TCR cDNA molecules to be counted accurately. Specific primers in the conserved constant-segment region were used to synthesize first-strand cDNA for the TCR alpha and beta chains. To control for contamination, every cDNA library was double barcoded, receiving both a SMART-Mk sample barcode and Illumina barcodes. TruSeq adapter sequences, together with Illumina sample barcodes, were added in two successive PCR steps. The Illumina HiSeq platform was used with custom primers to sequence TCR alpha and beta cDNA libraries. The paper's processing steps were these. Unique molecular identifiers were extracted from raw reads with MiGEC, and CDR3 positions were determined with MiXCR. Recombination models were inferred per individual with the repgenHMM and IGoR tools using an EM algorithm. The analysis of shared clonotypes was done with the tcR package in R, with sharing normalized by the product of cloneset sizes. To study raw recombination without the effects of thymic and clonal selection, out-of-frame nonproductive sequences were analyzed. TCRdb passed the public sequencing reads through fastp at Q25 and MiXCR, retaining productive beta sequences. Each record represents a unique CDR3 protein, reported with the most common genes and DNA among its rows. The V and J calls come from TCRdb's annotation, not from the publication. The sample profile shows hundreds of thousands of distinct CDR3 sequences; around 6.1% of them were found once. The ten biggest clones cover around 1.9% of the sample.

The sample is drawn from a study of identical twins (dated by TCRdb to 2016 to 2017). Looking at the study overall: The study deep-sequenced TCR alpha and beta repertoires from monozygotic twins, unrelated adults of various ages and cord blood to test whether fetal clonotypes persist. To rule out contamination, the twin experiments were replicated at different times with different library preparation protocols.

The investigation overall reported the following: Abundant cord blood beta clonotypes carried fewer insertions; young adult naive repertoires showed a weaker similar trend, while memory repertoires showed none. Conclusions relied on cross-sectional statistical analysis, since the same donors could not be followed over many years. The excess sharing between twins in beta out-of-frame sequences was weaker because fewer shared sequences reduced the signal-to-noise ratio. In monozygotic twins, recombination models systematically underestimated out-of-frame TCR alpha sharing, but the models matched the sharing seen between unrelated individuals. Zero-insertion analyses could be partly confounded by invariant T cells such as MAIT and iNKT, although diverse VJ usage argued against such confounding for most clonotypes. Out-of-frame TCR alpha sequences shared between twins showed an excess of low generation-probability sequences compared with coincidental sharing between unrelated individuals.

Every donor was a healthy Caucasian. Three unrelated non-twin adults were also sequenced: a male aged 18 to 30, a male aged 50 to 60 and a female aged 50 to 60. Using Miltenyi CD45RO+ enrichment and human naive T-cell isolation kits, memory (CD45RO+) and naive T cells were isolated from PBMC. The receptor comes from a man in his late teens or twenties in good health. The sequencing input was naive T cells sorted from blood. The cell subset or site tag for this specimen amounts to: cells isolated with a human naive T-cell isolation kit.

CDR3 loop: CSARAQGSYEQYF. The nucleotide sequence is given as TGCAGTGCTAGAGCTCAGGGCTCCTACGAGCAGTACTTC. Recombination linked TRBV20-1 to TRBJ2-7; the D gene is possibly TRBD1, with 5 bases matching. V is shortened by 1 base, J by 0 bases, and the region joining them spans 7 bases. Sequences DFQATT (CDR1) and SNEGSKA (CDR2) are obtained from the germline V gene (reference sequence). The CDR3 starts with the cysteine, ends with the phenylalanine, and has 13 residues. Left in the record is the CDR3 DNA by itself, 39 bases read in frame from the first base.